This paragraph covers one T cell receptor beta chain sequence. Antigen unknown. These data belong to a study of cytomegalovirus exposure and HLA in healthy donors. Study in general: The roughly 130 validation repertoires used the same platform as the approximately 700 first-cohort repertoires (as reported by a later analysis). Overall study findings and caveats: Cytomegalovirus status was reportedly diagnosed by the classifier with high sensitivity and specificity.

This CDR3 spans 13 amino acids. In germline, CDR1 is LNHDA, CDR2 SQIVND (reference sequence). V dropped 6 bases and J dropped 8; count of bases not matched to a gene: 9. Using immunoSEQ multiplex PCR, the repertoire was profiled, and TCRdb retains in-frame clones only, with some absent. The table records roughly 200,000 clones, around 80% of them present only once. This chain connects TRBV19 to TRBJ2-7; 8 bases map to TRBD1. The source is a woman younger than 45 in good health and CMV-seronegative. Source material: PBMCs. The CDR3 spells CASSPRDRPKQYF. CDR3 DNA: TGTGCCAGTAGCCCCCGGGACAGGCCAAAGCAGTACTTC.